This TCR beta chain is from a study of neoadjuvant anti-PD-1 for oral cavity cancer. Study context: Patients without progression got a fourth dose around day 43.

Notes on this clone: Antigen specificity is unknown.

General study points: PBMC Gini-index clonality exceeded responders' in non-responders post-nivolumab. Higher pretreatment Treg/Th17 ratios tracked higher pretreatment blood clonality.

Time point indicated: after neoadjuvant nivolumab, at surgical resection. Analysis of PBMCs was direct, with no culture step. CDR3 length equals 15 residues. V shed 5 bases and J shed 0 bases, with 14 bases lying between them. The germline gives CDR1 SEHNR, CDR2 FQNEAQ (reference sequence). Repertoires were generated with immunoSEQ multiplex PCR, while TCRdb's copy carries only in-frame clones and drops some. Of some 15,000 clones in the sample, approximately 70% were seen once. This clonotype was obtained from a person between 40 and 79 years old with oral cavity squamous cell carcinoma. The gene calls are TRBV7-9 and TRBJ2-7, with D hard to call. The starting material was PBMCs, obtained after nivolumab (anti-PD-1) treatment. The CDR3 DNA reads TGTGCCAGCAGCACACAGAATAATCCCTCCTACGAGCAGTACTTC. Its protein product is CASSTQNNPSYEQYF.